The 10 T cell receptor beta chains given below trace back to one sample, sequenced in a study of lymphopenia after photon versus proton radiotherapy. TCRdb's table, derived via immunoSEQ multiplex PCR, lists solely in-frame clones and lacks some. Seen here are 50,000 to 65,000 clones, around 90% observed once, and the top ten hold 9.5% to 15%. The material was peripheral blood, obtained from a patient treated with proton-based radiotherapy. Receptors originate from a man of 80 years or more with esophageal cancer.

The chain recombines TRBV13 with TRBJ2-2, with D unresolved. The CDR3 runs to 11 residues. Trimming removed 9 bases from V and 6 bases from J, with 8 bases in between. CDR1 is PRHDT and CDR2 is FYEKMQ in the germline V gene (reference sequence). CDR3 region: CASTLPGELFF. For the CDR3, the DNA is TGTGCCAGTACCTTACCCGGGGAGCTGTTTTTT.

The chain has TRBV5-4 and TRBJ2-2; 9 nucleotides match TRBD1. The CDR3 is made up of 15 amino acids. The germline CDR1 and CDR2 sequences are SGHNT and YYREEE (reference sequence). Trimming removed 4 bases from V and 6 bases from J; junction bases left unmatched: 7. The CDR3 loop is CASSPGTGLSGELFF. The CDR3 DNA reads as TGTGCCAGCAGCCCCGGGACAGGGCTTTCCGGGGAGCTGTTTTTT.

The V and J genes are TRBV6-6 and TRBJ2-7; D not certain. V was shortened by 5 bases and J by 2 bases, with 16 bases between the two germline ends. Germline V gene data show CDR1 as MNHNY and CDR2 as SVGAGI (reference sequence). The CDR3 contains 15 residues. CDR3 sequence reads: CASSTSDTPPYEQYF. In DNA form, the CDR3 reads TGTGCCAGCAGTACCTCAGATACTCCGCCCTACGAGCAGTACTTC.

This clone was seen ten or more times. The chain is built from TRBV6-6 and TRBJ1-1; 7 bases are shared with TRBD1. The CDR3 runs 16 residues. Germline-derived CDR1 and CDR2 are MNHNY and SVGAGI (reference sequence). V shed 4 bases and J 3 bases; nucleotides not matched to a gene: 11. The DNA of the CDR3 is TGTGCCAGCAGTTCCCGGCAGGGGGTGGATTACACTGAAGCTTTCTTT. Its translation is CASSSRQGVDYTEAFF.

The rearrangement links TRBV5-1 to TRBJ1-1; TRBD1 might be the D (5 bases). Germline lookup yields CDR1 SGHRS and CDR2 YFSETQ. V lost 0 bases and J 0 bases, leaving 9 bases between the germline ends. The CDR3 has 15 residues. This CDR3 reads CASSLASGLNTEAFF. In nucleotides, the CDR3 is TGCGCCAGCAGCTTGGCCTCGGGGCTGAACACTGAAGCTTTCTTT.

The chain has TRBV9 and TRBJ1-6, with D possibly TRBD1 on 6 matching bases. The germline V and J ends were trimmed by 4 bases and 11 bases, with 16 bases remaining between them. This CDR3 has 14 residues. Per the germline V gene, CDR1 is SGDLS and CDR2 is YYNGEE. The CDR3 DNA reads as TGTGCCAGCAGCCTAGGGGGAGATTCCACACCCCTCCACTTT. Its protein product is CASSLGGDSTPLHF.

This clone was seen once. V is TRBV11-3 and J is TRBJ2-1; D not resolved. This CDR3 is built from 13 residues. Germline assignment: CDR1 SGHNT and CDR2 YENEEA. The V gene lost 4 bases and the J gene lost 8 bases, with 12 bases spanning the gap. CDR3 residues: CASSSIRSDEQFF. The CDR3 DNA is TGTGCCAGCAGCTCGATTAGGAGCGATGAGCAGTTCTTC.

CDR3 sequence (DNA): TGTGCCAGCAGCTTGGGCCCGCGAGATACGCAGTATTTT. It translates to CASSLGPRDTQYF. The V gene is TRBV7-2, the J gene TRBJ2-3; D is ambiguous. Trimming took 3 bases from V and 5 from J, leaving 9 bases between them. Per germline, CDR1 SGHTA and CDR2 FQGNSA. The CDR3 runs 13 residues.

This chain joins TRBV14 and TRBJ2-2, with a tentative D call TRBD2 (6 bases). Germline V gene data show CDR1 as SGHDN and CDR2 as FVKESK. This CDR3 region has 17 residues. The V end was cut by 5 bases, the J end by 3 bases, with 19 bases between. CDR3 protein: CASSMRSRGIYTGELFF. The CDR3 nucleotides are TGTGCCAGCAGCATGCGCTCGCGGGGAATCTACACCGGGGAGCTGTTTTTT.

The CDR3 coding sequence is TGTGCCATCAGCCTTGACAGGGACCCTCTCTACGAGCAGTACTTC. Translation: CAISLDRDPLYEQYF. The chain has TRBV10-3 and TRBJ2-7; 7 nucleotides agree with TRBD1. Germline trimming cut 6 bases from V and 3 bases from J; bases unmatched to any gene: 11. The CDR3 loop spans 15 amino acids. Germline-derived CDR1 and CDR2 are ENHRY and SYGVKD.